The sequence of this T cell receptor (beta chain) was determined in a study of cytomegalovirus exposure and HLA in healthy donors. General observations from the study: In a later analysis, several top co-occurrence clusters appeared linked to parvovirus B19, influenza, CMV and Epstein-Barr virus.

13 Jbeta primers and 60 Vbeta primers were used for the PCR. Sequencing used immunoSEQ multiplex PCR; TCRdb keeps in-frame clones, though not all of them. The repertoire holds fewer than 250,000 clones, with roughly 80% as singletons. Trimming pared 2 bases from V and 5 bases from J, leaving 12 bases between. This CDR3 is built from 14 residues. The germline V gene has CDR1 SNHLY and CDR2 FYNNEI. This clone occurred a few times. Its antigen is as yet unknown. V gene TRBV2 combines with J gene TRBJ1-1; D is unclear. The specimen sequenced was PBMCs. The receptor was derived from a man aged 30 to 45 in good health and CMV-seronegative. This CDR3 is CASSELVATTEAFF. The CDR3 region has the DNA TGTGCCAGCAGTGAACTGGTAGCAACAACTGAAGCTTTCTTT.